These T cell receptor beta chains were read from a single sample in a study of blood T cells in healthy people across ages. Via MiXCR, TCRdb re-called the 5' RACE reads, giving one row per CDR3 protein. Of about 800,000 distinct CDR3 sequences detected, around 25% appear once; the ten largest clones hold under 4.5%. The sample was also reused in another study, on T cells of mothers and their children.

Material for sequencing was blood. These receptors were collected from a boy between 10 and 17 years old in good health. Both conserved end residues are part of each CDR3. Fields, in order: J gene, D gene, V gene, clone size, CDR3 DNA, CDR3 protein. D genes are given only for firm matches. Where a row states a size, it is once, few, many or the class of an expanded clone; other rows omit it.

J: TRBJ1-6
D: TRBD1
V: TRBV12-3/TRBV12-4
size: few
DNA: TGTGCCAGCAGTTTCGGGGACAGGGGCGTTTCACCCCTCCACTTT
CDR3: CASSFGDRGVSPLHF

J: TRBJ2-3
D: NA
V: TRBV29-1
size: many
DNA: TGCAGCGTTGAAGATCCCGGGAGAGCAGATACGCAGTATTTT
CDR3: CSVEDPGRADTQYF

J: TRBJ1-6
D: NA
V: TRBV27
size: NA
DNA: TGTGCCAGCAGTTTACGGTCAGTGAGTAATCCACCCCTCCACTTT
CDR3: CASSLRSVSNPPLHF

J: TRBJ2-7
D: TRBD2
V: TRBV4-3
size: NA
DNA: TGCGCCAGCAGCCAAGATAGTCGACTAGCGGGGACCCACGAGCAGTACTTC
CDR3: CASSQDSRLAGTHEQYF

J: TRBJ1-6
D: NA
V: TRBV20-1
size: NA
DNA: TGCAGTGCCCAAGCGCAATGGGGGGTGGACAATTCACCCCTCCACTTT
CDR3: CSAQAQWGVDNSPLHF

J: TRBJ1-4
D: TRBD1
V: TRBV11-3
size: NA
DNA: TGTGCCAGCAGCCAGGGGGGTAACAGCCTTGCAACTAATGAAAAACTGTTTTTT
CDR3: CASSQGGNSLATNEKLFF

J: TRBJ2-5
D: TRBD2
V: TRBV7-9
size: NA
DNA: TGTGCCAGCATGAGGGCGGGGGGGCCGGAGACCCAGTACTTC
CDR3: CASMRAGGPETQYF

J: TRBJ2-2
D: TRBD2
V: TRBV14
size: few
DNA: TGTGCCAGCAGCCCCCTCGGTACGGGGGGTGCGAACACCGGGGAGCTGTTTTTT
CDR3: CASSPLGTGGANTGELFF

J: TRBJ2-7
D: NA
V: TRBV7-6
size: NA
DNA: TGTGCCAGCAGCCCCGCTGCGACCGGGTCCTCCTACGAGCAGTACTTC
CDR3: CASSPAATGSSYEQYF

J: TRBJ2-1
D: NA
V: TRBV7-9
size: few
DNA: TGTGCCAGCAGCTTACTCCTCTTGCCTGAGCAGTTCTTC
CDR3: CASSLLLLPEQFF

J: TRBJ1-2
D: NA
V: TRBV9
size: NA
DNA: TGTGCCAGCAGCGTGGATGGACAGCTTTATGGCTACACCTTC
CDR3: CASSVDGQLYGYTF

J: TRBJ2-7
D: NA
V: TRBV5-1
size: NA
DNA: TGCGCCAGCGGCAAAACCGGTGACAGGTCCTACGAGCAGTACTTC
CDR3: CASGKTGDRSYEQYF

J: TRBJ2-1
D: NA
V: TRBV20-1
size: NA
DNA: TGCAGTGCTGAACAGGCAGGGCTCTCCTACAATGAGCAGTTCTTC
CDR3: CSAEQAGLSYNEQFF

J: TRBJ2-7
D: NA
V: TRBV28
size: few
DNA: TGTGCCAGCAGTTTATCAGAGGACCTTGGCGAGCAGTACTTC
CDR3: CASSLSEDLGEQYF

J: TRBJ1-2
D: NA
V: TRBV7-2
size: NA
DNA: TGTGCCAGCAGCTCCCCTGGACAGCCGTATGGCTACACCTTC
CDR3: CASSSPGQPYGYTF

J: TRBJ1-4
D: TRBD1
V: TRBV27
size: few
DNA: TGTGCCAGCAGTACCGGACAGGTCCTTACTAATGAAAAACTGTTTTTT
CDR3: CASSTGQVLTNEKLFF

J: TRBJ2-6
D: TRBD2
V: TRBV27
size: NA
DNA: TGTGCCAGCAGTTTCAGCGGGACCAACGTCCTGACTTTC
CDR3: CASSFSGTNVLTF

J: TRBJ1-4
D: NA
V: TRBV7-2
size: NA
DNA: TGTGCCAGCAGCTTAGGTGGGGCGGGCTCTAATGAAAAACTGTTTTTT
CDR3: CASSLGGAGSNEKLFF

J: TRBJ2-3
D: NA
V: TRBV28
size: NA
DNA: TGTGCCAGCAGTTTAAGGTCCGGGTTCCTAGCCGCAGATACGCAGTATTTT
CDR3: CASSLRSGFLAADTQYF

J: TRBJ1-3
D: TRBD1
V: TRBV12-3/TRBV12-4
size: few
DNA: TGTGCCAGCAGTTTTCGACCGACAGGGGTGAGCTCTGGAAACACCATATATTTT
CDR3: CASSFRPTGVSSGNTIYF

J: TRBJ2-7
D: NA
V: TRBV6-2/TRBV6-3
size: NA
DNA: TGTGCCAGCAGGCCCGGGCCTCGGGGAGACTACGAGCAGTACTTC
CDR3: CASRPGPRGDYEQYF

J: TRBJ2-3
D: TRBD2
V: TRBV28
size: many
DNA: TGTGCCAGCAGCCCTCTCGTCGGTAGTAGCGGGGGGAACAACACAGATACGCAGTATTTT
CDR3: CASSPLVGSSGGNNTDTQYF

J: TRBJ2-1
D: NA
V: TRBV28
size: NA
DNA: TGTGCCAGCAGTTTCGGGCGGGGCCCTCAATTGGGTGAGCAGTTCTTC
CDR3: CASSFGRGPQLGEQFF

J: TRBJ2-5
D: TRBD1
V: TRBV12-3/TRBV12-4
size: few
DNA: TGTGCCAGCAGTTCCACAGGGGGCCCAGAGACCCAGTACTTC
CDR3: CASSSTGGPETQYF

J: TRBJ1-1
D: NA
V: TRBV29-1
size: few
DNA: TGCAGCGTTGAGCTACAGGGCTGGAACACTGAAGCTTTCTTT
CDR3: CSVELQGWNTEAFF

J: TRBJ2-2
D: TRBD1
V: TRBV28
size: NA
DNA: TGTGCCAGCAGTTTAACTGGACAGGGAAACACCGGGGAGCTGTTTTTT
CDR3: CASSLTGQGNTGELFF

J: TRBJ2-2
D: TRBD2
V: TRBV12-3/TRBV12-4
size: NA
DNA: TGTGCCAGCAGTTTAAGCGGGATGAAGGCCGGGGAGCTGTTTTTT
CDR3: CASSLSGMKAGELFF

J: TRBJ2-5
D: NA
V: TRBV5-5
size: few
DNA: TGTGCCAGCAGCTTGAGAATAGAACTGAAGACCCAGTACTTC
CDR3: CASSLRIELKTQYF

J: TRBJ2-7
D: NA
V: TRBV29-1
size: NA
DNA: TGCAGCGTTGAAGATGCCGGGGCCTACGAGCAGTACTTC
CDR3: CSVEDAGAYEQYF

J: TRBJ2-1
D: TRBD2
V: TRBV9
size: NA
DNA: TGTGCCAGCAGCCTCCAGACTAGCGGTCACAATGAGCAGTTCTTC
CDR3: CASSLQTSGHNEQFF

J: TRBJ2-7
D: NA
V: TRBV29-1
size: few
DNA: TGCAGCGTTGAAAAAGGCTACGAGCAGTACTTC
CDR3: CSVEKGYEQYF

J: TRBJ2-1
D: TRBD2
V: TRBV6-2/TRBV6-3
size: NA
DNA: TGTGCCTGCAGTTACTCCGAGGTAGCGGGAGGCCTTGGGAATGAGCAGTTCTTC
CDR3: CACSYSEVAGGLGNEQFF

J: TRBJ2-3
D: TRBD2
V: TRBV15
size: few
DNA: TGTGCCACCAGCAGGACGGCCTTAGCGGGGGATACGCAGTATTTT
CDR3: CATSRTALAGDTQYF

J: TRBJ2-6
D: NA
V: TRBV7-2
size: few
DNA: TGTGCCAGCAGCTTAATGGGGGCTTTAACTGGGGCCAACGTCCTGACTTTC
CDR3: CASSLMGALTGANVLTF

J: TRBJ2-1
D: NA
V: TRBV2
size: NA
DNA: TGTGCCAGCAGAACCGGGGTCCCTGAGCAGTTCTTC
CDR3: CASRTGVPEQFF

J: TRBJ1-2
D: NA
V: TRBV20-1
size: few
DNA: TGCAGTGCTTACCCGTCCTCCTATGGCTACACCTTC
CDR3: CSAYPSSYGYTF

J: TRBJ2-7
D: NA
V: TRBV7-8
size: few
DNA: TGTGCCAGCAGCTCCAGATCACATTTGGTCCCCTACGAGCAGTACTTC
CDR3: CASSSRSHLVPYEQYF

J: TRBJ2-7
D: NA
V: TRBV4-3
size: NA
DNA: TGCGCCAGCAGCCAAGATCGGGCGGGGTTTTACGAGCAGTACTTC
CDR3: CASSQDRAGFYEQYF

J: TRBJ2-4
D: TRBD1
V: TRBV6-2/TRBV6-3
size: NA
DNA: TGTGCCAGCAGTTACTCGGGGACAGTCGGCAAAAACATTCAGTACTTC
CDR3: CASSYSGTVGKNIQYF

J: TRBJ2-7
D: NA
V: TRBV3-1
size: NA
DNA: TGTGCCAGCAGCCAAGATTTACTAGAGCCATACGAGCAGTACTTC
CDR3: CASSQDLLEPYEQYF

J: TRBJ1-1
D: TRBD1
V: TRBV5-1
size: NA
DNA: TGCGCCAGCAGCTTCAACAGGGGTGGGGACACTGAAGCTTTCTTT
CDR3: CASSFNRGGDTEAFF

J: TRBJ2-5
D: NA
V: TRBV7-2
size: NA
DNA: TGTGCCAGCAGCTTAGCAGGGTGGGCTGATCAGTACCAAGAGACCCAGTACTTC
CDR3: CASSLAGWADQYQETQYF

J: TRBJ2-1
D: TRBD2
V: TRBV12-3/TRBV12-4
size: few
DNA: TGTGCCAGCAGTTTTCCGGCGGGGGGCCGCAATGAGCAGTTCTTC
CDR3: CASSFPAGGRNEQFF

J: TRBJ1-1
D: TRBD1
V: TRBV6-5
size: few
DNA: TGTGCCAGCAGCCGGACAGGGCGGACTGAAGCTTTCTTT
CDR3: CASSRTGRTEAFF

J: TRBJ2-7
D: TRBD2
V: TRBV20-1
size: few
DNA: TGCAGTGCTAAAAGCGGGAGCTCTTCCTACGAGCAGTACTTC
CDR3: CSAKSGSSSYEQYF

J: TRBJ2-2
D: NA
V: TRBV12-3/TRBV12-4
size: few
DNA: TGTGCCAGCATGAGAATGGGAGGAGCCGGGGAGCTGCTTTTT
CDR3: CASMRMGGAGELLF

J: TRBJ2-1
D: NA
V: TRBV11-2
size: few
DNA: TGTGCCAGCAGCTTAGTCGCCGGGGGGCATGGATTTTTGTACAATGAGCAGTTCTTC
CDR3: CASSLVAGGHGFLYNEQFF

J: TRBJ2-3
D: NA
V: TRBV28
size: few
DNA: TGTGCCAGCAGTTTTTTGGGGGTTTCAGATACGCAGTATTTT
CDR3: CASSFLGVSDTQYF

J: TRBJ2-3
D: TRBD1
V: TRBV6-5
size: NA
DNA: TGTGCCAGCAGTACCGACAGGGGCCCAGATACGCAGTATTTT
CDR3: CASSTDRGPDTQYF

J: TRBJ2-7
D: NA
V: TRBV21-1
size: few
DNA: TGTGCCAGCAGCAAACGTACCCACCAGCAGCGGGAGTTTAACGAGCAGTACTTC
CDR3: CASSKRTHQQREFNEQYF

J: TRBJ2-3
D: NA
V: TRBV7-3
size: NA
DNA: TGTGCCAGCAGCTCCCGGGGGACCCGCACAGATACGCAGTATTTT
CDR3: CASSSRGTRTDTQYF

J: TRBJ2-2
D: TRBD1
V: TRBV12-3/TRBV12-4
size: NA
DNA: TGTGCCAGCAGCATTGGACAGGGGCTAGGCGGGGAGCTGTTTTTT
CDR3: CASSIGQGLGGELFF

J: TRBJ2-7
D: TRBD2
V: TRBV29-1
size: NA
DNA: TGCAGCGTTGTTCTAGCGGGCCTCACCTCCTACGAGCAGTACTTC
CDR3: CSVVLAGLTSYEQYF

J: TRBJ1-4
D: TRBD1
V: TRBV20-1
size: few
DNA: TGCAGTGCTAGTAAACAGGGGGAAGGAAAACTGTTTTTT
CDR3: CSASKQGEGKLFF

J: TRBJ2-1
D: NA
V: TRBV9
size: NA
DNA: TGTGCCAGCAGCATATTAGGGTACGCGGACTCCTACAATGAGCAGTTCTTC
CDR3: CASSILGYADSYNEQFF

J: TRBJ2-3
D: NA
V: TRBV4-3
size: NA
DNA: TGCGCCAGCAGCCAACGAATTGCGGATACGCAGTATTTT
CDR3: CASSQRIADTQYF

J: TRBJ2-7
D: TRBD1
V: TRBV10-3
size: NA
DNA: TGTGCCATCCGTAGCCCCGGGACAGACCTCGGCGAGCAGTACTTC
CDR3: CAIRSPGTDLGEQYF

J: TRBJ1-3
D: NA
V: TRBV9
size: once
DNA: TGTGCCAGCAGCGTAGGAGGCAGGGGTGCTGGAAACACCATATATTTT
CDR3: CASSVGGRGAGNTIYF

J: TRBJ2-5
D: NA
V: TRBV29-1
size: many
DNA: TGCAGCGTTGTACAGGGTTCGGAGACCCAGTACTTC
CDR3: CSVVQGSETQYF